The next 8 T cell receptor beta chains were all read from a single sample in a study of blood T cell repertoires in COVID-19. Profiled with immunoSEQ multiplex PCR; TCRdb holds only in-frame clones, not every one. The sample records roughly 95,000 clones, 82% being singletons. Source material: peripheral blood. These receptors were taken from a man older than 75 with acute or convalescent COVID-19.

The genes are TRBV5-4 and TRBJ2-5, with 8 bases identical to TRBD1. Germline lookup yields CDR1 SGHNT and CDR2 YYREEE (reference sequence). With 4 bases clipped from V and 1 base from J, the junction kept 12 bases outside the gene matches. This CDR3 contains 17 residues. CDR3 nucleotides: TGTGCCAGCAGCCCCCGGTCAGGGGGCTCCTCCCAAGAGACCCAGTACTTC. It is translated as CASSPRSGGSSQETQYF.

The chain couples TRBV5-6 to TRBJ1-5; D unresolved. V was cut by 3 bases and J by 0 bases, with 7 bases left in between. Germline V gives CDR1 SGHDT, CDR2 YYEEEE. The length of the CDR3 is 14 residues. In DNA form, the CDR3 reads TGTGCCAGCAGCTCCCGGTTTAGCAATCAGCCCCAGCATTTT. It encodes CASSSRFSNQPQHF. Using reference TRBV5-6 and TRBJ1-5 for the parts outside the CDR3, the full variable domain is DAGVTQSPTHLIKTRGQQVTLRCSPKSGHDTVSWYQQALGQGPQFIFQYYEEEERQRGNFPDRFSGHQFPNYSSELNVNALLLGDSALYLCASSSRFSNQPQHFGDGTRLSIL.

The J gene is TRBJ2-3, the V gene TRBV4-3; 8 nucleotides align to TRBD1. With 1 base clipped from V and 5 bases from J, the junction kept 11 bases outside the gene matches. CDR1 and CDR2 from the germline V gene are LGHNA and YSLEER. CDR3 length: 17 amino acids. CDR3 coding DNA: TGCGCCAGCAGCCAAGGTCGGGCAGGGGGCCTGGGAGATACGCAGTATTTT. This translates into CASSQGRAGGLGDTQYF.

The rearrangement links TRBV6-1 to TRBJ2-1, with 8 bases matching TRBD2. The V and J ends lost 3 bases and 9 bases, in that order; junction bases with no gene match: 10. Germline V lookup: CDR1 MNHNS, CDR2 SASEGT. This CDR3 is built from 15 residues. The CDR3 DNA sequence: TGTGCCAGCAGTGAGGTACGGGGGGGAGTGGGTGAGCAGTTCTTC. Protein product: CASSEVRGGVGEQFF.

The chain joins TRBV6-5 to TRBJ2-7; D not resolved. Trimming pared 0 bases from V and 8 bases from J, leaving 11 bases between. Germline assignment: CDR1 MNHEY and CDR2 SVGAGI. The CDR3 spans 13 residues. In DNA, the CDR3 is TGTGCCAGCAGTTACTCGAACAGCCCCCAGCAGTACTTC. It is translated as CASSYSNSPQQYF.

The chain couples TRBV19 to TRBJ2-4; possible D gene TRBD1, 8 bases. CDR3 size: 14 residues. The V gene lost 9 bases and the J gene lost 8 bases, with 20 bases spanning the gap. Germline values: CDR1 LNHDA, CDR2 SQIVND (reference sequence). Written as DNA, the CDR3 is TGTGCCAGCACAGGGGGGGGTACTGGGGACATTCAGTACTTC. This encodes CASTGGGTGDIQYF.

V and J are TRBV3-1 (or the pseudogene TRBV3-2) and TRBJ1-2; TRBD1 aligns across 7 bases. There are 13 residues in the CDR3. V was clipped by 8 bases and J by 4 bases; unmatched bases: 7. Per the germline V gene, CDR1 is LGHDT and CDR2 is YNNKEL (reference sequence). CDR3 sequence: CASFGQVGYGYTF. CDR3 nucleotides: TGTGCCAGCTTTGGACAGGTCGGCTATGGCTACACCTTC.

The chain employs TRBV20-1 and TRBJ2-3; D uncertain. Germline CDR1 reads DFQATT; CDR2 reads SNEGSKA (reference sequence). This CDR3 is 11 amino acids long. Trimming shortened V by 6 bases and J by 7 bases, and 11 bases separated the two germline ends. CDR3: CSAPLLNTQYF. The CDR3 DNA follows: TGCAGTGCCCCGCTTCTAAATACGCAGTATTTT.